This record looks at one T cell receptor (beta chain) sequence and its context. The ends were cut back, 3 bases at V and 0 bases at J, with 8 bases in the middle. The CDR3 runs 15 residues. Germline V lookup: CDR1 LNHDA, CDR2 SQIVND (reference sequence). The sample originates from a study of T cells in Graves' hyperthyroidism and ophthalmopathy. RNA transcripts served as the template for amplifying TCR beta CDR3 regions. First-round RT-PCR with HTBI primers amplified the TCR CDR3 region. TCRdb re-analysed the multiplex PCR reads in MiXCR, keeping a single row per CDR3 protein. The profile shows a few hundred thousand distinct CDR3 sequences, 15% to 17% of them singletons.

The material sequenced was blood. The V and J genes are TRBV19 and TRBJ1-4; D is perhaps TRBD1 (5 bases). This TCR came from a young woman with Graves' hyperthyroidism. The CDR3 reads CASSILTATNEKLFF. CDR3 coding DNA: TGTGCCAGTAGTATCCTGACAGCAACTAATGAAAAACTGTTTTTT.